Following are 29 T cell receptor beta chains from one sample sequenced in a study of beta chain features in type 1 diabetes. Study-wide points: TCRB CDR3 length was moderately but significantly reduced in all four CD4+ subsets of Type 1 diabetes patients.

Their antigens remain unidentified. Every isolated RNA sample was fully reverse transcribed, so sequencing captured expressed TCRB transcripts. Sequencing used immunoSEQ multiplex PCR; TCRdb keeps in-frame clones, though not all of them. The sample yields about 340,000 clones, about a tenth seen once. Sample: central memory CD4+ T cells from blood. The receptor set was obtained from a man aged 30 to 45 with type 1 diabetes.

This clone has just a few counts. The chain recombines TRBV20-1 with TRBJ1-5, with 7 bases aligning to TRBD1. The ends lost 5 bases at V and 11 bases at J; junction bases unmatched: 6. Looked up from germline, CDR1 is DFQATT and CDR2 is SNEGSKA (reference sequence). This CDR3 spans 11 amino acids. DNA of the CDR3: TGCAGTGCTTCCTACAGGGGTTCCCAGCATTTT. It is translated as CSASYRGSQHF.

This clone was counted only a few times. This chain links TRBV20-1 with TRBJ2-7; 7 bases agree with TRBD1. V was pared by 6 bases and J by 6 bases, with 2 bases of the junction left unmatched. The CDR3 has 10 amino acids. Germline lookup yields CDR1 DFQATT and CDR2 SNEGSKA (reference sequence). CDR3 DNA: TGCAGTGCGTACAGGGGCGAGCAGTACTTC. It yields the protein CSAYRGEQYF.

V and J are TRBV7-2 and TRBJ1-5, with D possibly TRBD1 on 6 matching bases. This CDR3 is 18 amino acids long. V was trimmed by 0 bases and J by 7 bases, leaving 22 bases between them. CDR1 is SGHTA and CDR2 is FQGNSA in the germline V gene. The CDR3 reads CASSLAGAGGRRDQPQHF. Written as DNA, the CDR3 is TGTGCCAGCAGCTTAGCGGGGGCAGGAGGGAGGAGAGACCAGCCCCAGCATTTT.

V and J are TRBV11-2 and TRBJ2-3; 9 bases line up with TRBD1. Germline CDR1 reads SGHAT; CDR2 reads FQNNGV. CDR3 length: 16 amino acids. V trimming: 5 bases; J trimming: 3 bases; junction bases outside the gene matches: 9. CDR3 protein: CASSRMPGQGTDTQYF. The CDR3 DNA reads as TGTGCCAGCAGCCGGATGCCGGGACAGGGTACAGATACGCAGTATTTT.

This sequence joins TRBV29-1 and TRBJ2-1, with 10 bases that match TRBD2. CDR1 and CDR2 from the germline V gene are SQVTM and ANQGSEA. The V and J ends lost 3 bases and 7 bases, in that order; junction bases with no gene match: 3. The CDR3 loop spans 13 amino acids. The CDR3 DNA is TGCAGCGTTGAGGCTAGCGGGGGAAATGAGCAGTTCTTC. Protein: CSVEASGGNEQFF.

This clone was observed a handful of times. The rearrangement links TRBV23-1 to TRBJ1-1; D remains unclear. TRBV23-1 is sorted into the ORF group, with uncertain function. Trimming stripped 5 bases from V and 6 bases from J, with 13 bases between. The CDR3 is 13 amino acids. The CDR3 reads CASSSMGQAEAFF. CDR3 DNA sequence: TGCGCCAGCAGTTCAATGGGCCAGGCTGAAGCTTTCTTT.

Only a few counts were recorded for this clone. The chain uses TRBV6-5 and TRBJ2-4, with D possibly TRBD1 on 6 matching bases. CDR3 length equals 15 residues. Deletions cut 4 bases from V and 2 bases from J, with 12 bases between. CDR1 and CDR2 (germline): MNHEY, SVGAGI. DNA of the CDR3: TGTGCCAGCAGTTTGAACAGGGAAACCAAAAACATTCAGTACTTC. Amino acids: CASSLNRETKNIQYF.

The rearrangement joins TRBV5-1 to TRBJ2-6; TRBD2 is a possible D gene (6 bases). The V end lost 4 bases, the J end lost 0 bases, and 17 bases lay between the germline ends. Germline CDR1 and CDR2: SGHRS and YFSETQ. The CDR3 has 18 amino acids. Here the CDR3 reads CASSHQGGIYSGANVLTF. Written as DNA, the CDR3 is TGCGCCAGCAGCCACCAAGGAGGGATTTACTCTGGGGCCAACGTCCTGACTTTC.

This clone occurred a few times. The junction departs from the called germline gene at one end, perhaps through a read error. The DNA of the CDR3 is TGTGCCAGCAGCCTAGAGGGACAGGTCTACACTGAAGCTTTCTTT. This translates into CASSLEGQVYTEAFF. The V gene is TRBV11-2, the J gene TRBJ1-1, with 8 nucleotides matching TRBD1. Germline loops: CDR1 SGHAT, CDR2 FQNNGV. CDR3 length equals 15 residues. Combining the CDR3 with reference TRBV11-2 and TRBJ1-1 gives the whole variable domain EAGVAQSPRYKIIEKRQSVAFWCNPISGHATLYWYQQILGQGPKLLIQFQNNGVVDDSQLPKDRFSAERLKGVDSTLKIQPAKLEDSAVYLCASSLEGQVYTEAFFGQGTRLTVV.

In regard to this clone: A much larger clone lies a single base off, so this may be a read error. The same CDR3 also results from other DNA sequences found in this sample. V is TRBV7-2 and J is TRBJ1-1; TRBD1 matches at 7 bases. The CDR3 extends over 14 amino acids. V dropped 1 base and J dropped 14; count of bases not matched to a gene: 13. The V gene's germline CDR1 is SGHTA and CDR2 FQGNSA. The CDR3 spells CASSLDGQDQGSFF. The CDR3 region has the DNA TGTGCCAGCAGCTTAGACGGACAGGATCAGGGGTCCTTCTTT.

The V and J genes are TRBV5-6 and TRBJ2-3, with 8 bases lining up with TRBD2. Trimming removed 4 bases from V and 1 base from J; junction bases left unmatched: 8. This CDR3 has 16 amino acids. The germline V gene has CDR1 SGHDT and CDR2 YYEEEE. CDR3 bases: TGTGCCAGCAGCGTCCCACGGGGGGGCCGCACAGATACGCAGTATTTT. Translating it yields CASSVPRGGRTDTQYF.

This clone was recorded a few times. The CDR3 region has the DNA TGTGCCTGGAGAACTCGTGGGACAGCAAATGCGCAGTACTTC. Its protein is CAWRTRGTANAQYF. V gene TRBV30 combines with J gene TRBJ2-7, with 7 bases aligning to TRBD1. CDR1 is GTSNPN, CDR2 SVGIG, per germline (reference sequence). The length of the CDR3 is 14 residues. V was pared by 3 bases and J by 9 bases, with 14 bases of the junction left unmatched.

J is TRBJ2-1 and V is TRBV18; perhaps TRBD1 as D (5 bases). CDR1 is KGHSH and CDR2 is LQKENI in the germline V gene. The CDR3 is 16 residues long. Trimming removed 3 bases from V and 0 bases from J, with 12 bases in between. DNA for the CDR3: TGTGCCAGCTCACCCAATGTTAGGGGCTCCTACAATGAGCAGTTCTTC. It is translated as CASSPNVRGSYNEQFF.

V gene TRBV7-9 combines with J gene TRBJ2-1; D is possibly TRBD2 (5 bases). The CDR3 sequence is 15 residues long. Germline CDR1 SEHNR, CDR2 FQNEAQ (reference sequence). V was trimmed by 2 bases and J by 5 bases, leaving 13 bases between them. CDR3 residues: CASSLSDGGHNEQFF. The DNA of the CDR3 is TGTGCCAGCAGCTTATCGGACGGAGGCCACAATGAGCAGTTCTTC.

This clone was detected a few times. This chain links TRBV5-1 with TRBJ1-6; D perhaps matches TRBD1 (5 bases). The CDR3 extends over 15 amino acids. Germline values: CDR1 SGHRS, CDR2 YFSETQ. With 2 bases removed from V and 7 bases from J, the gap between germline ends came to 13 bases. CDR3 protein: CASSFGSGGNSPLHF. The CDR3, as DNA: TGCGCCAGCAGCTTCGGGAGCGGGGGGAATTCACCCCTCCACTTT.

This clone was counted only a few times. CDR3 sequence (DNA): TGCGCCAGCAGTATCGTTCACCTAGGGAAAAGAAATCAGCCCCAGCATTTT. This sequence encodes CASSIVHLGKRNQPQHF. V is TRBV23-1 and J is TRBJ1-5; D is unclear. TRBV23-1 is an ORF, with its function uncertain. The CDR3 sequence is 17 residues long. V was pared by 5 bases and J by 4 bases, with 21 bases between.

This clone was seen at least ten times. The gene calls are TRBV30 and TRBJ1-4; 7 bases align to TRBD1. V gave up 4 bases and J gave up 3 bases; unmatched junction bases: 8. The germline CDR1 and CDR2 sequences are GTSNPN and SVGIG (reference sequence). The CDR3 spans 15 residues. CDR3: CAWNLGTASNEKLFF. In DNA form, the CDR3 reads TGTGCCTGGAACCTCGGGACAGCCTCTAATGAAAAACTGTTTTTT.

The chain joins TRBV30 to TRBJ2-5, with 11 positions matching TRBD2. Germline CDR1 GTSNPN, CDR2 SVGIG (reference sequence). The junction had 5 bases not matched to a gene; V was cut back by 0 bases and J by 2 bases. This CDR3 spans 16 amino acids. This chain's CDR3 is CAWSVRRTSGQETQYF. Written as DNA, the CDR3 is TGTGCCTGGAGTGTACGTAGGACTAGCGGGCAAGAGACCCAGTACTTC.

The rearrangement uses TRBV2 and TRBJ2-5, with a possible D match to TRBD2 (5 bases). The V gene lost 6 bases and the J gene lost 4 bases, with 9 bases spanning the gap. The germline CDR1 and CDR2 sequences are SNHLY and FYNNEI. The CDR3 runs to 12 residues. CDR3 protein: CASRNEGETQYF. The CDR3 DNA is TGTGCCAGCAGAAATGAGGGAGAGACCCAGTACTTC.

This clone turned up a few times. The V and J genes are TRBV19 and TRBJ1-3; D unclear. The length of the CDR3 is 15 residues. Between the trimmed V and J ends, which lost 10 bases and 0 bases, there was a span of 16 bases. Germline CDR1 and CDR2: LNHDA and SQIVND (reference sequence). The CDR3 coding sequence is TGTGCCACCTCCTTTGAGGCCCGCTCTGGAAACACCATATATTTT. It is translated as CATSFEARSGNTIYF.

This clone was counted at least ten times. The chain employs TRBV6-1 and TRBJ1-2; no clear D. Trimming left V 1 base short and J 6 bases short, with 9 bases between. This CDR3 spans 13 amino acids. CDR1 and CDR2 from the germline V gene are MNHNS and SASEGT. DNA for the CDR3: TGTGCCAGCAGTGAAGGTTCCGGGGATGGCTACACCTTC. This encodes CASSEGSGDGYTF.

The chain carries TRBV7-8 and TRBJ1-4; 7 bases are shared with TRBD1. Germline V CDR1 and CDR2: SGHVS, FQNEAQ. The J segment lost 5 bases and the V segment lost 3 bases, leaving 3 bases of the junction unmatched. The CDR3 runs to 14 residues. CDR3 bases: TGTGCCAGCAGCTTCGGACAGGCGAATGAAAAACTGTTTTTT. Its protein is CASSFGQANEKLFF.

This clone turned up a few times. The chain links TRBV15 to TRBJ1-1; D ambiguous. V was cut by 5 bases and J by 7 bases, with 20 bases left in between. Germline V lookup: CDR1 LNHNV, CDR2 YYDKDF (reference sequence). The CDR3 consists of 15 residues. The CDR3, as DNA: TGTGCCACCAGCGGCAATCCGTCGAAGGGTTATGAAGCTTTCTTT. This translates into CATSGNPSKGYEAFF.

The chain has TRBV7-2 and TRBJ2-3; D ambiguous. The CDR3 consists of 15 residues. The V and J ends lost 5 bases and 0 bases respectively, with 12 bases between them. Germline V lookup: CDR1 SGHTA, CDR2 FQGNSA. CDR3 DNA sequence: TGTGCCAGCAGCAGGGCCTACCTTAGCACAGATACGCAGTATTTT. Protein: CASSRAYLSTDTQYF.

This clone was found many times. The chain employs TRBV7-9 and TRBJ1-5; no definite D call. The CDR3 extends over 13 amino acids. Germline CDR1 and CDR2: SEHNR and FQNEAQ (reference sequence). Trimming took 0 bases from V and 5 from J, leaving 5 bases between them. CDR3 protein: CASSLAGDQPQHF. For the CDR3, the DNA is TGTGCCAGCAGCTTAGCCGGGGATCAGCCCCAGCATTTT.

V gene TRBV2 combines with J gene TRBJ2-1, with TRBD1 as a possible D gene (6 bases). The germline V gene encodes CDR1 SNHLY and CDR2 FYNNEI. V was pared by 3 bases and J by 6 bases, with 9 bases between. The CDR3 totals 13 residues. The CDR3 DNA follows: TGTGCCAGCAGTGACGACAGGTCCAATGAGCAGTTCTTC. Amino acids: CASSDDRSNEQFF.

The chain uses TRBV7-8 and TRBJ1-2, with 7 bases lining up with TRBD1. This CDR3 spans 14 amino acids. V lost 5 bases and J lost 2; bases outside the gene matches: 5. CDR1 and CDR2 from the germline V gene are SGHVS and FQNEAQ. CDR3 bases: TGTGCCAGCAGCCGCGAGACAGGGAACTATGGCTACACCTTC. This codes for CASSRETGNYGYTF.

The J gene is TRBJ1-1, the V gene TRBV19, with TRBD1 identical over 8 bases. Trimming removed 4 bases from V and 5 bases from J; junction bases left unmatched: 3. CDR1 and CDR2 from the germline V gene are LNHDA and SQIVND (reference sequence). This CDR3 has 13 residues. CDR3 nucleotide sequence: TGTGCCAGTAGTAAGACAGGGGAAACTGAAGCTTTCTTT. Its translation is CASSKTGETEAFF.

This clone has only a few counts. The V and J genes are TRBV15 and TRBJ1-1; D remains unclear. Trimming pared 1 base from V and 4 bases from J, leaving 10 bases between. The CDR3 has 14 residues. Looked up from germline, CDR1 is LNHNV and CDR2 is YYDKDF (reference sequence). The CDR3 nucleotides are TGTGCCACCAGCAGAGGATTGGCGATCACTGAAGCTTTCTTT. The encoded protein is CATSRGLAITEAFF.